Detailed here is one TCR beta chain. Its target is not known. A read error may produce the germline difference seen at one junction end. Sequencing involved patients with CD8+CD57+ cell expansion previously shown by flow cytometry. The study profiled TCR beta VDJ and CDR3 using genomic DNA as template. A single record per CDR3 protein comes from TCRdb applying MiXCR to the reads. The data contain 200,000 to 300,000 distinct CDR3 sequences, approximately 82% of them seen just once; the ten biggest clones take up 35% to 50%. The CDR3 length is 13 residues. The V gene's germline CDR1 is SGHVS and CDR2 FQNEAQ. This specimen belongs to a study of CD8+CD57+ T cells in acquired aplastic anemia. Study-wide context: Average DNA yield from sorted CD4+ and CD8+ cells was around 3.2 ug. Study results and caveats: Patients and healthy controls showed no significant CD8+ Simpson's diversity difference.

The TCR sequence derives from a human donor with aplastic anemia. The material sequenced was sorted CD4+, CD8+, or CD8+CD57+ T cells (not recorded which) from PBMCs. The chain recombines TRBV7-8 with TRBJ2-3; tentative D call: TRBD2 (6 bases). The CDR3 is CASGFAGTPDTHF. CDR3 sequence (DNA): TGTGCCAGCGGCTTCGCGGGAACACCTGATACGCATTTT. The full variable domain, with the rest looked up from reference TRBV7-8 and TRBJ2-3, is GAGVSQSPRYKVAKRGQDVALRCDPISGHVSLFWYQQALGQGPEFLTYFQNEAQLDKSGLPSDRFFAERPEGSVSTLKIQRTQQEDSAVYLCASGFAGTPDTHFGPGTRLTVL.